What follows describes a single T cell receptor beta chain. What it binds is not known. This entry is derived from a study of a mutant IDH1 vaccine in newly diagnosed glioma. Study context: Treated patients, roughly 62% male and around 40% female, averaged about 40 years of age. Pretreatment consisted of radiotherapy, temozolomide, or both, with most receiving both. Week 35 held visit V12, while week 47 held visit V13.

Sequencing used immunoSEQ multiplex PCR; TCRdb keeps in-frame clones, though not all of them. Among approximately 47,000 clones listed, 88% were seen once. Time point specified: week 35, safety follow-up. Doses of 300 ug of mutant IDH1 20-mer peptide were given with topical imiquimod. New astrocytomas of WHO grade 3 or 4 that were IDH1-mutant and ATRX-lost were found in the donors. This CDR3 has 14 residues. Germline CDR1 is MGHRA and CDR2 is YSYEKL. The junction had 7 bases not matched to a gene; V was cut back by 6 bases and J by 5 bases. The source of this sequence is a woman between 40 and 55 years old with glioma. Sequences were derived from PBMCs, sampled from a glioma patient whose treatment included an IDH1 peptide vaccine. The chain combines TRBV4-1 with TRBJ2-5; 9 bases agree with TRBD2. CDR3: CASSLAGYGETQYF. For the CDR3, the DNA is TGCGCCAGCAGTCTAGCGGGATACGGCGAGACCCAGTACTTC.